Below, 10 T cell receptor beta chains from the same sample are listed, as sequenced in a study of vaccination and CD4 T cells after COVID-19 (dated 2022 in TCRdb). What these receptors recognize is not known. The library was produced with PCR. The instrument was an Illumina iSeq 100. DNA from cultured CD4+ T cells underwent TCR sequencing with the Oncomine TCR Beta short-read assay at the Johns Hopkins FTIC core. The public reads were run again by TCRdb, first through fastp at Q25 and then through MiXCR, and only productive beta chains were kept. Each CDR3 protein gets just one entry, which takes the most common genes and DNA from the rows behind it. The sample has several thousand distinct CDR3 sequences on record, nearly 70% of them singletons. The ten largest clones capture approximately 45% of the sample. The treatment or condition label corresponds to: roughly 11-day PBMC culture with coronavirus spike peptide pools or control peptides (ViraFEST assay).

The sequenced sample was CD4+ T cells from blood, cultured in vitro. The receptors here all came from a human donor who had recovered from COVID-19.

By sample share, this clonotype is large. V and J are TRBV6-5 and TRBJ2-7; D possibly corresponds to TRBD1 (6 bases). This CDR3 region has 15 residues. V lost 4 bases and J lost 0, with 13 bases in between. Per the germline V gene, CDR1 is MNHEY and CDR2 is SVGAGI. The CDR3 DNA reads TGTGCCAGCAGTTCAACAGGGTTTTCCTCCTACGAGCAGTACTTC. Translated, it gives CASSSTGFSSYEQYF.

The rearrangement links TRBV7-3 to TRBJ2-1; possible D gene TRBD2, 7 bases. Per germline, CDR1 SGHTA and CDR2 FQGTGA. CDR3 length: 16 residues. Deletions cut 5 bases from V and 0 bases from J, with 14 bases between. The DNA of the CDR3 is TGTGCCAGCAGCCCGACAGGACTAGTCTCCTACAATGAGCAGTTCTTC. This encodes CASSPTGLVSYNEQFF.

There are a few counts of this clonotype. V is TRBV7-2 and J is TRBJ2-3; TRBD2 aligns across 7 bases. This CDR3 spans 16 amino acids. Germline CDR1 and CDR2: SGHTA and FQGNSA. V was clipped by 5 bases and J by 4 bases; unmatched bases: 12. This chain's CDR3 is CASSQRGGSIPDTQYF. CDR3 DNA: TGTGCCAGCAGCCAGAGGGGCGGGAGTATCCCAGATACGCAGTATTTT.

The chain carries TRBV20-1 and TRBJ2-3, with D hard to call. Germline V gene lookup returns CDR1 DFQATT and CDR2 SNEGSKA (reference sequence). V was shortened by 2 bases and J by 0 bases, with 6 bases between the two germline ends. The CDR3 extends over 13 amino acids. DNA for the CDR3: TGCAGTGCTAGAAAGTATAGCACAGATACGCAGTATTTT. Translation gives CSARKYSTDTQYF.

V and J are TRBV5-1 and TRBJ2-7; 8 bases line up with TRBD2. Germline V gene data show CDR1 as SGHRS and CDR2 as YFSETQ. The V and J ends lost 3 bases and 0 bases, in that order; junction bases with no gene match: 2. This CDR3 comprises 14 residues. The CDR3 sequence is CASSSGTSSYEQYF. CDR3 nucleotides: TGCGCCAGCAGCTCCGGGACTAGCTCCTACGAGCAGTACTTC.

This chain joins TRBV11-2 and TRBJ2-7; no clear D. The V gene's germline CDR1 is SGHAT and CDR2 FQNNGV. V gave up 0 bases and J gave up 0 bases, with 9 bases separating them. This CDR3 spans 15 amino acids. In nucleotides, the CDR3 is TGTGCCAGCAGCTTAGAGGCGCCCTACTCCTACGAGCAGTACTTC. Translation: CASSLEAPYSYEQYF.

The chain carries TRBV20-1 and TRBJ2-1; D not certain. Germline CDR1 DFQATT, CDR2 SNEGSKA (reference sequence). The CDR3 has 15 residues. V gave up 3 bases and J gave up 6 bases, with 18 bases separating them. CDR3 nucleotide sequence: TGCAGTGCTAGTCATTGGGGTCGTCCCCTCAATGAGCAGTTCTTC. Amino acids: CSASHWGRPLNEQFF.

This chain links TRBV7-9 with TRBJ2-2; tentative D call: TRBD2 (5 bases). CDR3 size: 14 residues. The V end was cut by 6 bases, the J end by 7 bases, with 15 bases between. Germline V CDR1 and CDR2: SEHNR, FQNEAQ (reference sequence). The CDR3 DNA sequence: TGTGCCAGCAGGAACAAGACGAGGGACGGGGAGCTGTTTTTT. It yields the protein CASRNKTRDGELFF.

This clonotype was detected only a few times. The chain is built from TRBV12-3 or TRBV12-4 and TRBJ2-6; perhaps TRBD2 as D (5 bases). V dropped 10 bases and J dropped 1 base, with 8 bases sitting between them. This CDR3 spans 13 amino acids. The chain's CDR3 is CATRRSGANVLTF. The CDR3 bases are TGTGCCACTCGGAGGTCTGGGGCCAACGTCCTGACTTTC.

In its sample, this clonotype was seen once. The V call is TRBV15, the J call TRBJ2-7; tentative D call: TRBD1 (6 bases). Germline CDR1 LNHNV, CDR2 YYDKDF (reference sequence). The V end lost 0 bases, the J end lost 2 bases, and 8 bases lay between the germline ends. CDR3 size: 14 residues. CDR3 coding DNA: TGTGCCACCAGCAGAGAAGGGGGAACCTACGAGCAGTACTTC. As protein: CATSREGGTYEQYF.